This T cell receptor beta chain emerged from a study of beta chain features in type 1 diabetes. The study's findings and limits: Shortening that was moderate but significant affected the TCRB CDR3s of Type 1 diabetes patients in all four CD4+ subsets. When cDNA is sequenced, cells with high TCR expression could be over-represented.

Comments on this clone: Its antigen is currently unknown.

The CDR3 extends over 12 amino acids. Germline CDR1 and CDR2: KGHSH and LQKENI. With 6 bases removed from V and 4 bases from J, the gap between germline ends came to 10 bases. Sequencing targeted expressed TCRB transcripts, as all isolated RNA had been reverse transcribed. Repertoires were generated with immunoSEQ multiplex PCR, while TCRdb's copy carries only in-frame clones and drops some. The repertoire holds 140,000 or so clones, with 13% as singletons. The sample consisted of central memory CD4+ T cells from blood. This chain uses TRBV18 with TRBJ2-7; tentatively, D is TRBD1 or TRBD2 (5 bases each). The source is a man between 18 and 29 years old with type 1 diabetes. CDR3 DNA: TGTGCCAGCTCGCTAGGGGAGTACGAGCAGTACTTC. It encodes CASSLGEYEQYF.